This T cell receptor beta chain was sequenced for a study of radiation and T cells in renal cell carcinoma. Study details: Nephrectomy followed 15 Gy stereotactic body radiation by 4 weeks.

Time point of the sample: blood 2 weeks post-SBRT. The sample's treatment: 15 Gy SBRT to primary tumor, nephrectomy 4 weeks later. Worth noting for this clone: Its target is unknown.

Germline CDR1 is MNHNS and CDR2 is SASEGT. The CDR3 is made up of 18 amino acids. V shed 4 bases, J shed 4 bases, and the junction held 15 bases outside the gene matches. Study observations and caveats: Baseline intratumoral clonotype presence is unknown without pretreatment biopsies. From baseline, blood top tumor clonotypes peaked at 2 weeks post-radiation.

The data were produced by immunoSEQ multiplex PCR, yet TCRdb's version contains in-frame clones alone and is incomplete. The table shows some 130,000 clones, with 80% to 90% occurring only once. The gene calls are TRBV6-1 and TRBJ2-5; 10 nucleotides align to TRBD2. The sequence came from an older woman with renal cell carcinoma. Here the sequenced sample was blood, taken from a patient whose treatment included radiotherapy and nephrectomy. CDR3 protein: CASSVQRGGGLGRETQYF. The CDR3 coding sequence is TGTGCCAGCAGTGTCCAGCGGGGGGGCGGGCTCGGAAGAGAGACCCAGTACTTC.